One sample yielded the 10 T cell receptor beta chains listed below, sequenced in a study of OX40 agonist ivuxolimab in advanced cancers. Profiled with immunoSEQ multiplex PCR; TCRdb holds only in-frame clones, not every one. The repertoire includes roughly 26,000 clones, 85% to 90% of them detected once, and roughly a fifth sits in the top ten. The sequencing here drew on CD4+ or CD8+ T cells sorted from blood, taken in a trial of the OX40 agonist ivuxolimab. These receptors were collected from an adult with an advanced solid tumor such as melanoma, head and neck, liver or kidney cancer.

Only one count was recorded for this clone. The chain uses TRBV29-1 and TRBJ1-4; D is possibly TRBD1 (5 bases). Trimming took off 6 bases at V and 5 bases at J, with 13 bases between the two ends. Germline assignment: CDR1 SQVTM and CDR2 ANQGSEA. The CDR3 is made up of 13 amino acids. CDR3 in DNA: TGCAGCGTCGCGGGACGGCTGAATGAAAAACTGTTTTTT. This translates into CSVAGRLNEKLFF.

A remark on this clone: The same CDR3 can be traced to other DNA sequences in this sample. The V and J genes are TRBV10-2 and TRBJ2-7; the D is unclear. The CDR3 has 11 residues. Germline V gene lookup returns CDR1 WSHSY and CDR2 SAAADI. Between the trimmed V and J ends, which lost 2 bases and 3 bases, there was a span of 2 bases. The CDR3 region is CASSESYEQYF. The CDR3 DNA reads TGCGCCAGCAGTGAGAGCTACGAGCAGTACTTC.

The chain has TRBV28 and TRBJ1-1; D unresolved. Trimming took 7 bases from V and 1 from J, leaving 10 bases between them. The CDR3 runs 13 residues. Germline V gene sequence: CDR1 MDHEN, CDR2 SYDVKM. The CDR3 here is CASNLLGNTEAFF. The CDR3 DNA reads TGTGCCAGCAACCTCTTGGGGAACACTGAAGCTTTCTTT.

J is TRBJ2-7 and V is TRBV5-1; D gene unclear. This CDR3 region has 16 residues. Trimming took 0 bases from V and 3 from J, leaving 16 bases between them. Germline-derived CDR1 and CDR2 are SGHRS and YFSETQ. The CDR3 protein is CASSLGYGQERYEQYF. Here the CDR3 DNA reads TGCGCCAGCAGCTTGGGGTATGGGCAGGAACGCTACGAGCAGTACTTC.

The gene calls are TRBV5-4 and TRBJ2-7; TRBD1 matches at 10 bases. V trimming: 4 bases; J trimming: 6 bases; junction bases outside the gene matches: 7. The CDR3 has 14 amino acids. CDR1 and CDR2 (germline): SGHNT, YYREEE (reference sequence). The CDR3 coding sequence is TGTGCCAGCAGCATCAGACAGGGGGCAGGCGAGCAGTACTTC. Residues: CASSIRQGAGEQYF. The full variable domain, rest sourced from reference TRBV5-4 and TRBJ2-7, is ETGVTQSPTHLIKTRGQQVTLRCSSQSGHNTVSWYQQALGQGPQFIFQYYREEENGRGNFPPRFSGLQFPNYSSELNVNALELDDSALYLCASSIRQGAGEQYFGPGTRLTVT.

The chain carries TRBV11-2 and TRBJ2-7, with TRBD1 matching over 9 bases. The CDR3 has 14 residues. The ends lost 7 bases at V and 9 bases at J; junction bases unmatched: 13. Germline V gene sequence: CDR1 SGHAT, CDR2 FQNNGV. CDR3 in DNA: TGTGCCAGCAATCCCGGACAGGGGTTACACGGGCAGTACTTC. As protein: CASNPGQGLHGQYF.

This chain joins TRBV6-1 and TRBJ1-5; a weak D match, TRBD1 (5 bases). The CDR3 covers 15 residues. Germline-derived CDR1 and CDR2 are MNHNS and SASEGT. V dropped 6 bases and J dropped 0 bases, with 12 bases sitting between them. The CDR3 sequence: CASSPGTYSNQPQHF. CDR3 nucleotide sequence: TGTGCCAGCAGCCCCGGGACGTATAGCAATCAGCCCCAGCATTTT.

The sample holds one count of this clone. The CDR3 DNA reads as TGCGCCAGCAGCTTGGGGCAGGGACTGAACACTGAAGCTTTCTTT. Translated, it gives CASSLGQGLNTEAFF. The rearrangement joins TRBV5-1 to TRBJ1-1; a weak D match, TRBD1 (5 bases). With 0 bases removed from V and 0 bases from J, the gap between germline ends came to 9 bases. The CDR3 loop spans 15 amino acids. CDR1 SGHRS and CDR2 YFSETQ come from the germline V gene.

This chain connects TRBV4-1 to TRBJ2-7; the D is unclear. The V and J ends lost 0 bases and 2 bases respectively, with 5 bases between them. This CDR3 is built from 13 residues. CDR1 MGHRA and CDR2 YSYEKL come from the germline V gene. The CDR3, as DNA: TGCGCCAGCAGCCAAGACCAGGCCTACGAGCAGTACTTC. Amino acid sequence: CASSQDQAYEQYF.

CDR3 coding DNA: TGCGCCAGCAGCTCACAGGGGAGCGAGCAGTACTTC. It translates to CASSSQGSEQYF. The chain is built from TRBV10-2 and TRBJ2-7; 7 nucleotides line up with TRBD1. The J segment lost 6 bases and the V segment lost 6 bases, leaving 5 bases of the junction unmatched. There are 12 residues in the CDR3. Germline CDR1 WSHSY, CDR2 SAAADI.